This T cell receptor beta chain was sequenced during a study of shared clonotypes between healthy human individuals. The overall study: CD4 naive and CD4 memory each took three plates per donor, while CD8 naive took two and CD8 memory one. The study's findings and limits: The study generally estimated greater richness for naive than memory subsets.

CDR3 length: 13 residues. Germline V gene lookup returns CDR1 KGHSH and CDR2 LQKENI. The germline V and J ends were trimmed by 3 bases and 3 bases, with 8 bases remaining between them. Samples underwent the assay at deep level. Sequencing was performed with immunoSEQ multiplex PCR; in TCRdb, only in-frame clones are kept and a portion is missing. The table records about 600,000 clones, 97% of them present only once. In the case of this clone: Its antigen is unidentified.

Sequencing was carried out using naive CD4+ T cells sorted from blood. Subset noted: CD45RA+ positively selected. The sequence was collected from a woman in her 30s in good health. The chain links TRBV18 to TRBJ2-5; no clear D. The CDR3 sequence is CASSPFREETQYF. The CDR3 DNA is TGTGCCAGCTCACCTTTTCGGGAAGAGACCCAGTACTTC.